This is a list of T cell receptor beta chains from one sample in a study of cytomegalovirus exposure and HLA in healthy donors. The protocol was immunoSEQ multiplex PCR, while the TCRdb copy is restricted to in-frame clones and leaves out a portion. The repertoire includes under 200,000 clones, over 80% of them detected once, and 1.5% sits in the top ten. The sequenced sample consisted of PBMCs. Source of these receptors: a girl between 5 and 17 years old in good health and CMV-seropositive. Both conserved end residues are trimmed from each CDR3. Clone size is shown for a subset of rows, as once, few, many or a class of expanded clone.

cdr3_aa: ASSQVTGGSREKLF
cdr3_length: 14
v_call: TRBV4-1
clone_size: NA

cdr3_aa: ASSLGSLAGGYNEQF
cdr3_length: 15
v_call: TRBV5-4
clone_size: NA

cdr3_aa: ASSQESGTGTDTQY
cdr3_length: 14
v_call: TRBV4-3
clone_size: NA

cdr3_aa: ASSERLRGNTEAF
cdr3_length: 13
v_call: TRBV6-1
clone_size: NA

cdr3_aa: ASSRGGSYGYT
cdr3_length: 11
v_call: TRBV25-1
clone_size: NA

cdr3_aa: ASSGPQDTEAF
cdr3_length: 11
v_call: TRBV9
clone_size: few

cdr3_aa: ASSPSQGVRYNEQF
cdr3_length: 14
v_call: TRBV18
clone_size: NA

cdr3_aa: ASSPRDFTDTQY
cdr3_length: 12
v_call: TRBV28
clone_size: once

cdr3_aa: ASSLRGGFVGETQY
cdr3_length: 14
v_call: TRBV11-2
clone_size: NA

cdr3_aa: ASSSLPSLLTTNEQY
cdr3_length: 15
v_call: TRBV28
clone_size: NA

cdr3_aa: ASSESLAGGPYPAPQF
cdr3_length: 16
v_call: TRBV28
clone_size: once

cdr3_aa: ASSLIGDSNYGYT
cdr3_length: 13
v_call: TRBV28
clone_size: NA

cdr3_aa: ASSPRGLIGRGGQETQY
cdr3_length: 17
v_call: TRBV7-2
clone_size: NA

cdr3_aa: ASSSPSGNTEAF
cdr3_length: 12
v_call: TRBV11-2
clone_size: NA

cdr3_aa: ASSPERSYEQY
cdr3_length: 11
v_call: TRBV18
clone_size: few

cdr3_aa: ASGRDSMRF
cdr3_length: 9
v_call: TRBV5-4
clone_size: NA

cdr3_aa: ASSYSSGAKNIQY
cdr3_length: 13
v_call: TRBV6-6
clone_size: NA

cdr3_aa: ASSPEVRGYNEQF
cdr3_length: 13
v_call: TRBV11-2
clone_size: medium-sized

cdr3_aa: ASSNGQARSQETQY
cdr3_length: 14
v_call: TRBV28
clone_size: NA

cdr3_aa: ATSRRQYITNTGELF
cdr3_length: 15
v_call: TRBV15
clone_size: once

cdr3_aa: ASSLGTVNTEAF
cdr3_length: 12
v_call: TRBV7-6
clone_size: NA

cdr3_aa: ASSPLGGSAEAF
cdr3_length: 12
v_call: TRBV18
clone_size: NA

cdr3_aa: ASSFSLPGYNEQF
cdr3_length: 13
v_call: TRBV7-3
clone_size: NA

cdr3_aa: ASSLQGSTNEKLF
cdr3_length: 13
v_call: TRBV2
clone_size: NA

cdr3_aa: ASSLVGSGGTEAF
cdr3_length: 13
v_call: TRBV5-1
clone_size: NA

cdr3_aa: ASSASGGSTDTQY
cdr3_length: 13
v_call: TRBV2
clone_size: NA

cdr3_aa: SVGDRRSNYGYT
cdr3_length: 12
v_call: TRBV29-1
clone_size: NA

cdr3_aa: ASSLGTGDYYEQY
cdr3_length: 13
v_call: TRBV7-3
clone_size: NA

cdr3_aa: AWRGQGIANYGYT
cdr3_length: 13
v_call: TRBV30
clone_size: NA

cdr3_aa: ASSPRLTGELF
cdr3_length: 11
v_call: TRBV18
clone_size: NA

cdr3_aa: ASSLSTSNEKLF
cdr3_length: 12
v_call: TRBV7-8
clone_size: NA

cdr3_aa: ATSRGGEFGYT
cdr3_length: 11
v_call: TRBV15
clone_size: NA

cdr3_aa: ASSYSSSGGTDTQY
cdr3_length: 14
v_call: TRBV6-5
clone_size: NA

cdr3_aa: ASSLRRTGLTDTQY
cdr3_length: 14
v_call: TRBV11-2
clone_size: few

cdr3_aa: ASSSRLAGSYEQY
cdr3_length: 13
v_call: TRBV28
clone_size: NA

cdr3_aa: ASSPRGGGAVYNEQF
cdr3_length: 15
v_call: TRBV5-1
clone_size: NA

cdr3_aa: ASSERGGRMAQPQH
cdr3_length: 14
v_call: TRBV2
clone_size: NA

cdr3_aa: ASSPAQDRVRETQY
cdr3_length: 14
v_call: TRBV28
clone_size: once

cdr3_aa: ASSERQGVNEKLF
cdr3_length: 13
v_call: TRBV6-1
clone_size: few

cdr3_aa: ASSFLGGSYNEQF
cdr3_length: 13
v_call: TRBV28
clone_size: NA

cdr3_aa: ASSFAAGQANTGELF
cdr3_length: 15
v_call: TRBV13
clone_size: NA

cdr3_aa: ASSVDRGNTEAF
cdr3_length: 12
v_call: TRBV10-1
clone_size: once

cdr3_aa: ASSLEWTENTEAF
cdr3_length: 13
v_call: TRBV6-1
clone_size: NA

cdr3_aa: AWSGNRGLTEAF
cdr3_length: 12
v_call: TRBV30
clone_size: NA

cdr3_aa: ASSQAPGLAGGPSGELF
cdr3_length: 17
v_call: TRBV4-1
clone_size: few

cdr3_aa: ASSQERYYEQY
cdr3_length: 11
v_call: TRBV4-3
clone_size: once

cdr3_aa: ASTALGQEEETQY
cdr3_length: 13
v_call: TRBV5-1
clone_size: NA

cdr3_aa: ASRDRDQPQH
cdr3_length: 10
v_call: TRBV7-2
clone_size: once

cdr3_aa: AWSSGGSTYEQY
cdr3_length: 12
v_call: TRBV30
clone_size: NA

cdr3_aa: ASSQDGELPAF
cdr3_length: 11
v_call: TRBV4-1
clone_size: NA

cdr3_aa: ASSLGRGNYGYT
cdr3_length: 12
v_call: TRBV7-9
clone_size: NA

cdr3_aa: ASSSRDRGAGELF
cdr3_length: 13
v_call: TRBV11-3
clone_size: NA

cdr3_aa: ASGPPVAF
cdr3_length: 8
v_call: TRBV10-2
clone_size: NA

cdr3_aa: ASSQRQDTEAF
cdr3_length: 11
v_call: TRBV5-1
clone_size: NA

cdr3_aa: ASREAYNEQF
cdr3_length: 10
v_call: TRBV11-3
clone_size: NA

cdr3_aa: ASSPPVRTGLLTYEQY
cdr3_length: 16
v_call: TRBV5-1
clone_size: NA

cdr3_aa: ASSLTGSESYEQY
cdr3_length: 13
v_call: TRBV7-6
clone_size: few

cdr3_aa: ASSGGTGGFGTGELF
cdr3_length: 15
v_call: TRBV5-6
clone_size: NA

cdr3_aa: ASSLVQGVPTEAF
cdr3_length: 13
v_call: TRBV13
clone_size: NA